This passage covers 29 T cell receptor beta chains from one sample sequenced in a study of T cell repertoires in cytomegalovirus infection. TCRdb reprocessed the reads via MiXCR and lists one record per CDR3 protein. The table lists a few hundred thousand distinct CDR3 sequences, roughly 43% of them singletons. These receptors lack a known antigen. The source material was cultured PBMCs, sampled from culture after CMV antigen stimulation. These receptors came from a human donor in good health (CMV status not recorded). Some clones in this sample may be carry-over from other donors' samples.

V is TRBV12-3 or TRBV12-4 and J is TRBJ1-2; a weak D match, TRBD1 (6 bases). The CDR3 loop spans 17 amino acids. Deletions cut 6 bases from V and 0 bases from J, with 20 bases between. The CDR3 is CASRPAGARAPNYGYTF. CDR3 in DNA: TGTGCCAGCAGACCTGCGGGGGCAAGGGCGCCTAACTATGGCTACACCTTC.

At least ten counts were recorded for this clonotype. The chain couples TRBV7-2 to TRBJ1-2; 7 bases line up with TRBD1. The CDR3 is made up of 17 amino acids. CDR1 is SGHTA and CDR2 is FQGNSA in the germline V gene. V was clipped by 3 bases and J by 6 bases; unmatched bases: 16. The CDR3 DNA sequence: TGTGCCAGCAGCTTCAACAGGGGAAAGACAGATTATAATGGCTACACCTTC. It specifies CASSFNRGKTDYNGYTF.

The chain recombines TRBV7-2 with TRBJ2-7; D gene unclear. V gave up 5 bases and J gave up 3 bases, with 17 bases separating them. The CDR3 is 15 residues long. In germline, CDR1 is SGHTA, CDR2 FQGNSA. CDR3 nucleotide sequence: TGTGCCAGCAGCCCGAAGCAGATTGCTTACTACGAGCAGTACTTC. The encoded protein is CASSPKQIAYYEQYF.

This clonotype was detected only a few times. The chain carries TRBV7-6 and TRBJ2-7; TRBD1 might be the D (7 bases). V was shortened by 3 bases and J by 1 base, with 16 bases between the two germline ends. The CDR3 is made up of 16 amino acids. In germline, CDR1 is SGHVS, CDR2 FNYEAQ. CDR3 loop: CASSLGRGADSYEQYF. CDR3 DNA sequence: TGTGCCAGCAGCTTGGGCAGGGGGGCGGATTCCTACGAGCAGTACTTC.

The rearrangement uses TRBV19 and TRBJ1-5; 9 bases line up with TRBD1. Germline-derived CDR1 and CDR2 are LNHDA and SQIVND (reference sequence). This CDR3 comprises 15 residues. The ends lost 5 bases at V and 6 bases at J; junction bases unmatched: 8. The CDR3 here is CASSSLDRGGQPQHF. CDR3 in DNA: TGTGCCAGTAGTTCTCTGGACAGGGGCGGTCAGCCCCAGCATTTT.

This clonotype has a handful of counts. V usage is TRBV12-5 and J usage is TRBJ2-3, with 14 bases lining up with TRBD2. CDR3 length equals 17 residues. J lost 5 bases, V lost 5 bases, and 9 bases had no gene match. Germline-derived CDR1 and CDR2 are LGHNT and FRNRAP. CDR3 DNA: TGTGCTAGTGGTCCGGGACTAGCGGGAGCCCAGGGAGATACGCAGTATTTT. It specifies CASGPGLAGAQGDTQYF.

The J gene is TRBJ2-5, the V gene TRBV2; possible D gene TRBD1, 6 bases. This CDR3 contains 13 residues. In germline, CDR1 is SNHLY, CDR2 FYNNEI. V shed 7 bases and J shed 2 bases, with 11 bases lying between them. This chain's CDR3 is CASTRDKQETQYF. The CDR3 DNA follows: TGTGCCAGCACCAGGGACAAGCAAGAGACCCAGTACTTC.

In this sample, this clonotype turned up a few times. The J gene is TRBJ2-7, the V gene TRBV5-4, with TRBD2 matching 9 bases. J lost 4 bases, V lost 3 bases, and 8 bases had no gene match. The CDR3 sequence is 15 residues long. Per germline, CDR1 SGHNT and CDR2 YYREEE (reference sequence). Here the CDR3 DNA reads TGTGCCAGCAGCTCGGGACTAGCAACGGTTTACGAGCAGTACTTC. Protein: CASSSGLATVYEQYF.

The chain couples TRBV7-2 to TRBJ1-4; TRBD1 matches 8 bases. The germline gives CDR1 SGHTA, CDR2 FQGNSA. The CDR3 is 16 residues long. Germline trimming cut 4 bases from V and 10 bases from J; bases unmatched to any gene: 14. The CDR3 region is CASSSPGRQGAGKLFF. In DNA, the CDR3 is TGTGCCAGCAGCTCCCCCGGTCGGCAGGGGGCGGGAAAACTGTTTTTT.

The rearrangement uses TRBV7-2 and TRBJ2-5; D is unclear. The CDR3 runs to 15 residues. Trimming left V 1 base short and J 5 bases short, with 14 bases between. CDR1 SGHTA and CDR2 FQGNSA come from the germline V gene. CDR3 in amino acids: CASSLGEVRRETQYF. In DNA form, the CDR3 reads TGTGCCAGCAGCTTAGGGGAAGTTAGGCGGGAGACCCAGTACTTC.

The chain has TRBV4-2 and TRBJ1-5, with no clear D. In germline, CDR1 is LGHNA, CDR2 YNFKEQ. Trimming left V 0 bases short and J 7 bases short, with 13 bases between. The CDR3 consists of 15 residues. CDR3 loop: CASSQEGSSGQPQHF. CDR3 coding DNA: TGTGCCAGCAGCCAAGAAGGCTCTAGCGGCCAGCCCCAGCATTTT.

This clonotype has just a few counts. This rearrangement joins TRBV7-2 to TRBJ1-2; D gene uncertain. The ends were cut back, 6 bases at V and 4 bases at J, with 24 bases in the middle. Germline CDR1 reads SGHTA; CDR2 reads FQGNSA. The CDR3 has 17 amino acids. The CDR3 region is CASRRQFSVEEGYGYTF. CDR3 nucleotides: TGTGCCAGCAGGCGTCAATTTTCTGTCGAAGAGGGCTATGGCTACACCTTC.

The genes are TRBV5-4 and TRBJ2-4; D may be TRBD1 or TRBD2 (5 bases each). V shed 4 bases and J shed 6 bases, with 14 bases lying between them. Germline V gene lookup returns CDR1 SGHNT and CDR2 YYREEE (reference sequence). This CDR3 is built from 14 residues. DNA of the CDR3: TGTGCCAGCAGCCTAGGGGAGAACAGAAACATTCAGTACTTC. Translation: CASSLGENRNIQYF. The whole variable domain, remainder taken from reference TRBV5-4 and TRBJ2-4, is ETGVTQSPTHLIKTRGQQVTLRCSSQSGHNTVSWYQQALGQGPQFIFQYYREEENGRGNFPPRFSGLQFPNYSSELNVNALELDDSALYLCASSLGENRNIQYFGAGTRLSVL.

This clonotype was seen many times. This chain uses TRBV7-2 with TRBJ2-5; TRBD1 or TRBD2 may be the D gene (5 bases each). Between the trimmed V and J ends, which lost 1 base and 5 bases, there was a span of 14 bases. CDR1 SGHTA and CDR2 FQGNSA come from the germline V gene. CDR3 length equals 15 residues. Here the CDR3 DNA reads TGTGCCAGCAGCTTAGTTCGGGGCCCCCAGGAGACCCAGTACTTC. Translating gives CASSLVRGPQETQYF.

The chain couples TRBV18 to TRBJ2-1; TRBD2 aligns across 7 bases. Trimming took 2 bases from V and 1 from J; bases not matched to a gene: 2. CDR3 size: 15 residues. CDR1 and CDR2 (germline): KGHSH, LQKENI. The CDR3 here is CASSPGGRSYNEQFF. CDR3 nucleotides: TGTGCCAGCTCACCAGGCGGGAGATCCTACAATGAGCAGTTCTTC.

The V gene is TRBV6-5, the J gene TRBJ2-1; 9 positions match TRBD2. The CDR3 is 13 amino acids. Germline-derived CDR1 and CDR2 are MNHEY and SVGAGI. V was clipped by 6 bases and J by 9 bases; unmatched bases: 6. This chain's CDR3 is CASRPGLASEQFF. CDR3 bases: TGTGCCAGCAGACCAGGACTAGCGAGTGAGCAGTTCTTC.

This clonotype came up a few times. The genes are TRBV6-1 and TRBJ2-1, with a tentative D call TRBD2 (6 bases). This CDR3 has 14 residues. Per germline, CDR1 MNHNS and CDR2 SASEGT. V was shortened by 7 bases and J by 4 bases, with 14 bases between the two germline ends. In DNA, the CDR3 is TGTGCCAGCACCCCGGCGGGACGGTACAATGAGCAGTTCTTC. It specifies CASTPAGRYNEQFF.

This clonotype was detected only a few times. CDR3 bases: TGTGCCAGCAGCTTAATGTGGGGGCGGACAGGGGTTACTGAAGCTTTCTTT. Protein sequence: CASSLMWGRTGVTEAFF. The chain uses TRBV7-2 and TRBJ1-1; TRBD1 matches at 9 bases. CDR1 and CDR2 from the germline V gene are SGHTA and FQGNSA. CDR3 length: 17 amino acids. Germline trimming cut 2 bases from V and 5 bases from J; bases unmatched to any gene: 12. Full variable domain (missing parts from reference TRBV7-2 and TRBJ1-1): GAGVSQSPSNKVTEKGKDVELRCDPISGHTALYWYRQSLGQGLEFLIYFQGNSAPDKSGLPSDRFSAERTGGSVSTLTIQRTQQEDSAVYLCASSLMWGRTGVTEAFFGQGTRLTVV.

This clonotype was found a few times. The J gene is TRBJ1-1, the V gene TRBV20-1; D is perhaps TRBD1 (5 bases). The CDR3 consists of 15 residues. V shed 1 base and J shed 1 base, with 13 bases lying between them. CDR1 and CDR2 (germline): DFQATT, SNEGSKA (reference sequence). CDR3 amino acids: CSARAWGGENTEAFF. Here the CDR3 DNA reads TGCAGTGCTAGAGCGTGGGGGGGGGAGAACACTGAAGCTTTCTTT.

V and J are TRBV7-2 and TRBJ1-5, with D unclear. Germline V lookup: CDR1 SGHTA, CDR2 FQGNSA. V was clipped by 4 bases and J by 4 bases, with 11 bases between them. There are 14 residues in the CDR3. CDR3 nucleotides: TGTGCCAGCAGCTGGGTCGGGCAAAATCAGCCCCAGCATTTT. Translating it yields CASSWVGQNQPQHF.

The V call is TRBV29-1, the J call TRBJ2-5, with D perhaps being TRBD1 or TRBD2 (6 bases each). Germline V lookup: CDR1 SQVTM, CDR2 ANQGSEA. V lost 8 bases, J lost 4 bases, and 14 bases lay in between. This CDR3 has 12 amino acids. The CDR3 region has the DNA TGCAGCACAAGCGGAGGGGGAGAGACCCAGTACTTC. It yields the protein CSTSGGGETQYF.

V gene TRBV6-1 combines with J gene TRBJ2-1, with 7 nucleotides matching TRBD2. Trimming at V came to 7 bases and at J to 0 bases, leaving 12 bases not matched to a gene. The CDR3 covers 17 residues. CDR1 MNHNS and CDR2 SASEGT come from the germline V gene. CDR3 DNA sequence: TGTGCCAGCAAGATCCTGCCGGGACTATTCTCCTACAATGAGCAGTTCTTC. It specifies CASKILPGLFSYNEQFF.

The V gene is TRBV28, the J gene TRBJ1-5; D not certain. Trimming took 8 bases from V and 4 from J, leaving 15 bases between them. This CDR3 region has 14 residues. From germline, CDR1 is MDHEN and CDR2 SYDVKM. The CDR3 region has the DNA TGTGCCAGCGGGTCTTTTGGGAGGAATCAGCCCCAGCATTTT. Protein product: CASGSFGRNQPQHF.

J is TRBJ2-1 and V is TRBV5-6; D unclear. Trimming left V 4 bases short and J 0 bases short, with 14 bases between. This CDR3 contains 16 residues. CDR1 is SGHDT, CDR2 YYEEEE, per germline. CDR3 amino acids: CASSVPLIPSYNEQFF. The CDR3 region has the DNA TGTGCCAGCAGCGTACCCCTCATCCCCTCCTACAATGAGCAGTTCTTC.

V usage is TRBV7-8 and J usage is TRBJ2-5; perhaps D is TRBD1 or TRBD2 (5 bases each). This CDR3 spans 14 amino acids. Germline values: CDR1 SGHVS, CDR2 FQNEAQ. The V end lost 1 base, the J end lost 5 bases, and 11 bases lay between the germline ends. The CDR3 sequence is CASSLVYRRETQYF. DNA of the CDR3: TGTGCCAGCAGCTTAGTGTACAGGAGGGAGACCCAGTACTTC.

The chain employs TRBV7-6 and TRBJ1-1; D is ambiguous. Trimming removed 1 base at V and 6 bases at J, with 15 bases between. CDR3 length equals 15 residues. Germline V CDR1 and CDR2: SGHVS, FNYEAQ. The CDR3 protein is CASSLGPSRAPEAFF. CDR3 DNA sequence: TGTGCCAGCAGCTTAGGGCCCTCGAGGGCCCCTGAAGCTTTCTTT.

In this sample, this clonotype turned up a few times. The gene calls are TRBV7-6 and TRBJ2-5; TRBD1 aligns across 9 bases. J lost 6 bases, V lost 5 bases, and 7 bases had no gene match. Germline CDR1 and CDR2: SGHVS and FNYEAQ. The CDR3 is 14 amino acids. The CDR3 region is CASSASGTGKTQYF. CDR3 coding DNA: TGTGCCAGCAGCGCCTCCGGGACAGGGAAGACCCAGTACTTC. The entire variable domain, with the rest obtained from reference TRBV7-6 and TRBJ2-5, is as follows: GAGVSQSPRYKVTKRGQDVALRCDPISGHVSLYWYRQALGQGPEFLTYFNYEAQQDKSGLPNDRFSAERPEGSISTLTIQRTEQRDSAMYRCASSASGTGKTQYFGPGTRLLVL.

The chain uses TRBV7-4 and TRBJ2-7; TRBD1 agrees at 8 bases. CDR1 is SGHVT and CDR2 is SQSDAQ in the germline V gene. CDR3 size: 16 residues. J gave up 3 bases and V 5 bases, and 12 bases lay outside the gene matches. The CDR3 spells CASSPPGPGGSYEQYF. CDR3 nucleotide sequence: TGTGCCAGCAGCCCCCCGGGGCCAGGGGGCAGCTACGAGCAGTACTTC.

The chain employs TRBV5-8 and TRBJ1-1; 8 positions agree with TRBD1. This CDR3 spans 14 amino acids. Germline V gives CDR1 SGHTS, CDR2 YDEGEE. With 2 bases clipped from V and 5 bases from J, the junction kept 5 bases outside the gene matches. This CDR3 reads CASSFQGARTEAFF. CDR3 DNA: TGTGCCAGCAGCTTTCAGGGGGCTCGGACTGAAGCTTTCTTT.